The entry below gives a single T cell receptor (beta chain) sequence along with its context. The antigen remains unidentified. Germline assignment: CDR1 MDHEN and CDR2 SYDVKM. The CDR3 runs to 14 residues. These data belong to a study of monozygotic twins with inflammatory bowel disease. Points from the study as a whole: Repertoire similarity matched across concordant and discordant twins, perhaps owing to limited power.

RNA in its total form was extracted from whole blood, and T cells were not sorted. Template switching appended UMIs that held a 6-nucleotide sample barcode. TCRdb re-called the 5' RACE reads and shows each CDR3 protein once, DNA omitted. This sample's clone table lists more than 300,000 distinct CDR3 sequences. This chain links TRBV28 with TRBJ2-3; TCRdb's assignment of TRBD1 cannot be checked, as there is no DNA. The clonotype was recovered from a human donor with ulcerative colitis or Crohn's disease, or a healthy co-twin of an affected twin (not recorded which). Material for sequencing was blood. Here the CDR3 reads CASSLTGGLYTQYF.